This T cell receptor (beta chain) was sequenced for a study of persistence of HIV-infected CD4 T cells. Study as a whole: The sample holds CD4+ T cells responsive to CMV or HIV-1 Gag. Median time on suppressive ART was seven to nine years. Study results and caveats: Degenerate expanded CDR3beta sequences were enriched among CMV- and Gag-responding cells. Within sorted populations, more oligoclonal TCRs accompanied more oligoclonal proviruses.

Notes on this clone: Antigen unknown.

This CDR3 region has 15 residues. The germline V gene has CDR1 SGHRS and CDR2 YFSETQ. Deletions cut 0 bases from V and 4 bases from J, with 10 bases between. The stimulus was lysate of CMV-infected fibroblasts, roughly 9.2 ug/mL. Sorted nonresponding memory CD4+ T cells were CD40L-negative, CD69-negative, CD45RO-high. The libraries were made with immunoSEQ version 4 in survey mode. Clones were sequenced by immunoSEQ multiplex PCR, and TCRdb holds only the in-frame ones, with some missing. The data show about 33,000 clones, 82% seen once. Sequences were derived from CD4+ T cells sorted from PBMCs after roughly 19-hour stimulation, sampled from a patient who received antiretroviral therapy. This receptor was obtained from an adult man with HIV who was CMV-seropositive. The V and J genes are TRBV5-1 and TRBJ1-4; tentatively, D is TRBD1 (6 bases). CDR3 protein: CASSLAQGRNEKLFF. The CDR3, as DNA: TGCGCCAGCAGCTTGGCTCAGGGGCGTAATGAAAAACTGTTTTTT.